The sequence of this TCR beta chain was determined in a study of cytomegalovirus exposure and HLA in healthy donors. Overall study findings and caveats: A few CMV-associated chains were confirmed in vitro to be specific for CMV antigens. Relative to equally common others, HLA-associated TCR beta chains showed greater clonal expansion in a later analysis. For most TCR sequences rarity was the rule, although some public TCRs occurred in many donors.

The V end lost 0 bases, the J end lost 2 bases, and 13 bases lay between the germline ends. The CDR3 has 16 residues. Germline V gene lookup returns CDR1 SGHDT and CDR2 YYEEEE. PCR amplification relied on 60 Vbeta primers (plus 13 Jbeta primers). Only in-frame clones appear in the TCRdb table, and some are missing; sequencing was by immunoSEQ multiplex PCR. The sample contains 300,000 or so clones, roughly 86% of which appear only once. In regard to this clone: No antigen is known for it.

The sequencing input was PBMCs. The rearrangement uses TRBV5-6 and TRBJ2-3, with D possibly TRBD2 on 5 matching bases. The receptor comes from a woman in her thirties or forties in good health and CMV-seropositive. Here the CDR3 DNA reads TGTGCCAGCAGCTTGGGTCCGGGCGGGCACACAGATACGCAGTATTTT. Protein: CASSLGPGGHTDTQYF.